This T cell receptor beta chain was retrieved from a study of T cell responses to AZD1222 COVID-19 vaccine. V gave up 6 bases and J gave up 2 bases, with 16 bases separating them. The CDR3 is 16 residues long. Germline CDR1 reads MNHEY; CDR2 reads SMNVEV (reference sequence). This table comes from immunoSEQ multiplex PCR, and its TCRdb copy is limited to in-frame clones, with some not included. Of 130,000 or so clones in the sample, more than 70% were seen once. Note on this clone: Its antigen is unknown.

Study-wide results and limits: White British people made up most donors, females outnumbered males, and clonal diversity was possibly underestimated.

The clonotype comes from an adult in good health. The starting material was peripheral blood, obtained on day 0 of AZD1222 vaccination. J is TRBJ2-2 and V is TRBV27, with D possibly matching TRBD2 (5 bases). The CDR3 here is CASRPRTYSNTGELFF. The CDR3, as DNA: TGTGCCAGCAGGCCCAGGACTTACTCCAACACCGGGGAGCTGTTTTTT.